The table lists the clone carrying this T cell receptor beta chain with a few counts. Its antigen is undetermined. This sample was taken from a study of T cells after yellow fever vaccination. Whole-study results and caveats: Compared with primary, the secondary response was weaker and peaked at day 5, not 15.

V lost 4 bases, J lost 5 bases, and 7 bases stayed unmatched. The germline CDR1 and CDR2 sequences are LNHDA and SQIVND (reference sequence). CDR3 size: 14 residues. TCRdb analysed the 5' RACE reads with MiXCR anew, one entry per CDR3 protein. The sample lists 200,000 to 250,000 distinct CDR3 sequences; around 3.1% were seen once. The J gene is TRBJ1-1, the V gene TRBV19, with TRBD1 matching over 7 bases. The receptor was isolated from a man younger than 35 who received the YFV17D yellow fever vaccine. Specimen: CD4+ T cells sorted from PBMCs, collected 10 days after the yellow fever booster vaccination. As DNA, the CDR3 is TGTGCCAGTAGTACCTCCGCAGGGGGTACTGAAGCTTTCTTT. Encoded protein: CASSTSAGGTEAFF.